This T cell receptor beta chain was observed in a study of PD-1 blockade in classical Hodgkin lymphoma. After autologous stem cell transplantation all patients relapsed, and prior brentuximab vedotin exposure differed between cohorts. Of note for this clone: Its target is not known.

Data came from immunoSEQ multiplex PCR; TCRdb stores just in-frame clones and leaves some out. The repertoire holds more than 55,000 clones, with 88% as singletons. Findings and caveats of the study: In CD4+ cells, TCR diversity went up significantly by C4D1, but in CD8+ cells it did not. Reports indicated that newly diagnosed patients had lower baseline TCR diversity than healthy donors did.

The sample in question was peripheral blood mononuclear cells (PBMCs), obtained before the second cycle of nivolumab. This clonotype was obtained from a human donor with classical Hodgkin lymphoma.

For the CDR3, the DNA is TGCGCCAGCAGCTTTCTAGCGGGGACTAGCACAGATACGCAGTATTTT. Amino acids: CASSFLAGTSTDTQYF. J is TRBJ2-3 and V is TRBV5-1; TRBD2 matches at 9 bases. This CDR3 comprises 16 residues. V trimming: 2 bases; J trimming: 0 bases; junction bases outside the gene matches: 4. Germline CDR1 SGHRS, CDR2 YFSETQ.